This TCR beta chain comes out of a study of T cell changes during pregnancy in multiple sclerosis. From germline, CDR1 is SGHNT and CDR2 YENEEA. The CDR3 runs to 14 residues. V lost 1 base and J 2 bases, leaving 8 bases between the germline ends. The data were produced by immunoSEQ multiplex PCR, yet TCRdb's version contains in-frame clones alone and is incomplete. Among fewer than 35,000 clones listed, 90% were seen once. The chain joins TRBV11-3 to TRBJ1-1; D gene uncertain. Sequences were derived from CD4+ T cells from peripheral blood mononuclear cells, sampled in the third trimester of pregnancy. This receptor was taken from a female donor in good health, enrolled as a control in a pregnancy study. This CDR3 reads CASSLGGGNTEAFF. Here the CDR3 DNA reads TGTGCCAGCAGCTTAGGTGGCGGCAACACTGAAGCTTTCTTT.